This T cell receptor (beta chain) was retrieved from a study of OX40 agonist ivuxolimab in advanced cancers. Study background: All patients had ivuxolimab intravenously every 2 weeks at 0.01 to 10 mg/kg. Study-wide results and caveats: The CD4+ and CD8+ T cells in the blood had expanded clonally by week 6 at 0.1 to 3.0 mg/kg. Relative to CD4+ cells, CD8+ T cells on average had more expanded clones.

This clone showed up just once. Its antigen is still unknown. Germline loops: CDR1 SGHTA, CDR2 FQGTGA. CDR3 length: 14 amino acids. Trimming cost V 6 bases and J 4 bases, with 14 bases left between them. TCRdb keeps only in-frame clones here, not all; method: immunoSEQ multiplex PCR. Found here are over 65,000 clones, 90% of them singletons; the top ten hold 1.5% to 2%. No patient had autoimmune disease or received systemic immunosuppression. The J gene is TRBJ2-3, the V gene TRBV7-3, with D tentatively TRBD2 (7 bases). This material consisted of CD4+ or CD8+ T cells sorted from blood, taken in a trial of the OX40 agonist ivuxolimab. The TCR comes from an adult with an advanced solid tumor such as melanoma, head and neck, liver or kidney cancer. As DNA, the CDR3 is TGTGCCAGCAGTCTGGGGGGGCCCGCAGATACGCAGTATTTT. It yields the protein CASSLGGPADTQYF.